These T cell receptor beta chains were read from a single sample in a study of control samples from healthy donors and cancer patients. Produced via immunoSEQ multiplex PCR; TCRdb's table is partial and in-frame only. This table has 170,000 or so clones, approximately 90% appearing once. Sequencing was carried out using blood. The receptors come from a man in his thirties or forties in good health. Each CDR3 is given without its conserved first and last residue. Each record gives: J gene, V gene, CDR3 protein.

TRBJ2-7,TRBV6-5,ASSPRQGLHYEQY
TRBJ2-7,TRBV10-2,ASSATSGRDREQY
TRBJ2-7,TRBV5-6,ASTVAGGTFYEQY
TRBJ2-5,TRBV9,ASSDTSGGTQY
TRBJ1-2,TRBV7-2,ASSPRASNYGYT
TRBJ1-2,TRBV29-1,SVRGTGDNYGYT
TRBJ1-3,TRBV2,ASSARGSGNTIY
TRBJ2-2,TRBV6-5,ASTRAPGELF
TRBJ2-1,TRBV4-1,ASSQAPSSGGYNEQF
TRBJ1-6,TRBV10-2,ASRQSYNSPLH
TRBJ1-1,TRBV4-2,ASSQDLRGAMNTEAF
TRBJ1-2,TRBV30,AWTIKGRFGYT
TRBJ1-1,TRBV5-1,ASSWGQGATEAF
TRBJ1-4,TRBV10-3,AISRQGAEANEKLF
TRBJ2-3,TRBV28,ASSTRWDLVGDTQY
TRBJ1-1,TRBV27,ASRWGVNTEAF
TRBJ2-2,TRBV7-2,ASSLSRGGGGELF